The 8 T cell receptor beta chains below all came from one sample that was sequenced in a study of blood T cell repertoires in COVID-19. TCRdb's table, derived via immunoSEQ multiplex PCR, lists solely in-frame clones and lacks some. The sample has approximately 350,000 clones, roughly four fifths seen once; the top ten hold about 4.8%. Sequencing was done on a sample of PBMCs or T cells enriched from blood (not recorded which). All receptors derive from a woman aged 50 to 60 who had recovered from COVID-19.

This chain connects TRBV24-1 to TRBJ2-5; tentative D call: TRBD1 (6 bases). This CDR3 contains 14 residues. Germline assignment: CDR1 KGHDR and CDR2 SFDVKD. Deletions cut 3 bases from V and 5 bases from J, with 12 bases between. CDR3 bases: TGTGCCACCAGTGATAAGGGGGTTTCGGAGACCCAGTACTTC. It specifies CATSDKGVSETQYF.

This chain joins TRBV5-6 and TRBJ1-2; TRBD1 matches 12 bases. Losses at the gene ends were 3 bases for V and 6 bases for J; bases not matched to a gene: 18. The germline V gene encodes CDR1 SGHDT and CDR2 YYEEEE. The CDR3 runs to 19 residues. The CDR3 DNA sequence: TGTGCCAGCAGCTCCCCTGCCGGGACAGGGGGCGTTTTTGGGGATGGCTACACCTTC. Translated: CASSSPAGTGGVFGDGYTF.

V is TRBV5-6 and J is TRBJ2-6, with no clear D. CDR3 length: 16 amino acids. Trimming removed 2 bases at V and 0 bases at J, with 9 bases between. The germline gives CDR1 SGHDT, CDR2 YYEEEE. For the CDR3, the DNA is TGTGCCAGCAGCTTTCTTAGCAGCTCTGGGGCCAACGTCCTGACTTTC. Translated: CASSFLSSSGANVLTF.

This clone was detected only once. Within the sample, other DNA sequences also encode this same CDR3. The rearrangement links TRBV4-1 to TRBJ1-5; no definite D call. Germline V gene lookup returns CDR1 MGHRA and CDR2 YSYEKL. Trimming removed 1 base from V and 0 bases from J, with 4 bases in between. There are 14 residues in the CDR3. The CDR3: CASSQAYSNQPQHF. CDR3 coding DNA: TGCGCCAGCAGCCAAGCGTATAGCAATCAGCCCCAGCATTTT.

The chain has TRBV7-3 and TRBJ1-2, with 7 bases identical to TRBD1. Germline V gene sequence: CDR1 SGHTA, CDR2 FQGTGA. V lost 8 bases, J lost 4 bases, and 13 bases stayed unmatched. This CDR3 spans 15 amino acids. The CDR3 protein is CASRARQGEGYGYTF. In DNA form, the CDR3 reads TGTGCCAGCCGGGCTAGACAGGGTGAGGGCTATGGCTACACCTTC.

This chain links TRBV5-6 with TRBJ1-3; the match to TRBD1 covers 7 bases. The CDR3 spans 15 residues. Germline CDR1 is SGHDT and CDR2 is YYEEEE. V dropped 7 bases and J dropped 0; count of bases not matched to a gene: 7. The CDR3: CASGQGQLSGNTIYF. The CDR3 DNA sequence: TGTGCCAGCGGGCAGGGACAGCTCTCTGGAAACACCATATATTTT.

In the case of this clone: One end of the junction is discordant with germline, which a read error may explain. The CDR3 nucleotides are TGTGTCAGCACTTTAAGGGACAGTTCCATGAACACTGAAGCTTTCTTT. It specifies CVSTLRDSSMNTEAFF. The genes are TRBV2 and TRBJ1-1; 7 bases are a match to TRBD1. The germline V gene has CDR1 SNHLY and CDR2 FYNNEI. The CDR3 has 16 residues.

The chain links TRBV2 to TRBJ2-1, with a tentative D call TRBD1 (6 bases). This CDR3 has 12 amino acids. Trimming shortened V by 6 bases and J by 5 bases, and 8 bases separated the two germline ends. CDR1 and CDR2 (germline): SNHLY, FYNNEI. The CDR3 region is CASRGADNEQFF. The DNA for the CDR3 is TGTGCCAGCAGGGGGGCCGACAATGAGCAGTTCTTC.